This T cell receptor beta chain is from a study of identical twins. J was trimmed by 4 bases and V by 3 bases; bases with no gene match: 12. From germline, CDR1 is SGHAT and CDR2 FQNNGV. This CDR3 spans 18 amino acids. This clonotype was seen ten or more times. TCRdb independently ran MiXCR on the 5' RACE reads; one entry per CDR3 protein. The table lists under 800,000 distinct CDR3 sequences, over 20% of them singletons, with 4.3% in the top ten. This same sample was also part of a study on T cells expressing NK-cell markers. That publication notes: Obtained from sorted CD3+CD56+NKG2C+, CD3+CD56+NKG2C- and CD3+CD56-NKG2C+ T cells were the TCR beta repertoires. Seven HCMV-seropositive donors and one seronegative donor made up the eight sequenced donors.

Material: PBMCs. The chain carries TRBV11-2 and TRBJ2-1; 10 nucleotides line up with TRBD2. The sequence came from a woman younger than 35 in good health. This CDR3 reads CASSFVGPAGGYYNEQFF. CDR3 coding DNA: TGTGCCAGCAGCTTTGTTGGACCAGCGGGAGGGTATTACAATGAGCAGTTCTTC.